This T cell receptor (beta chain) was profiled in a study of immune evolution from preneoplasia to lung adenocarcinoma. The germline V gene encodes CDR1 MNHEY and CDR2 SMNVEV (reference sequence). The CDR3 runs to 14 residues. Deletions cut 0 bases from V and 2 bases from J, with 7 bases between. Histologic diagnosis was independently verified by two lung pathologists. As to this clone: Its antigen remains unidentified.

Study results and limitations: Highest clonality occurred in KRAS-mutant, not EGFR-mutant or double wild-type, nodules. Top clone frequencies peaked in normal lung, apparently declining through invasive adenocarcinoma. Later-stage lesions appeared to have more T cells, more diversity, less clonality.

TCRdb's copy holds only in-frame clones and misses some; the assay was immunoSEQ multiplex PCR. This table has about 3,500 clones, roughly four fifths appearing once. J is TRBJ1-2 and V is TRBV27; D perhaps matches TRBD1 (5 bases). This TCR was sampled from a person aged 55-85 years with lung adenocarcinoma. The sample consisted of FFPE lung adenocarcinoma in situ tissue. In nucleotides, the CDR3 is TGTGCCAGCAGTTTATCCAGGGCCAACTATGGCTACACCTTC. Amino acids: CASSLSRANYGYTF.